This T cell receptor (beta chain) was sequenced in a study of regulatory T cells in long-lasting Graves disease. The V gene's germline CDR1 is KGHSH and CDR2 LQKENI. V lost 3 bases to trimming and J lost 0 bases, with 8 bases between them. CDR3 length: 14 amino acids. For TCR beta, libraries came from iRepertoire HTBI primers and Arm-PCR of CDR3 regions. TCRdb processed the multiplex PCR reads anew with MiXCR; each CDR3 protein has one entry. This table has hundreds of thousands of distinct CDR3 sequences, around 11% appearing once. The sample holds many counts of this clonotype. The time point here: newly diagnosed GD, antithyroid drugs for less than 3 months. TCR sequences were obtained from RNA taken from PBMCs. This sample was shared with a second study, whose subject was T cells in Graves' hyperthyroidism and ophthalmopathy. That paper notes: The TCR CDR3 was amplified in a first-round RT-PCR using the HTBI primer set.

The starting material was peripheral blood mononuclear cells (PBMCs), obtained at new diagnosis, from a patient treated with antithyroid drugs. The gene calls are TRBV18 and TRBJ1-1; D is uncertain. This receptor was identified in a young woman with Graves disease. The CDR3, as DNA: TGTGCCAGCTCACCCGTCCGTTTGAACACTGAAGCTTTCTTT. Translated, it gives CASSPVRLNTEAFF.